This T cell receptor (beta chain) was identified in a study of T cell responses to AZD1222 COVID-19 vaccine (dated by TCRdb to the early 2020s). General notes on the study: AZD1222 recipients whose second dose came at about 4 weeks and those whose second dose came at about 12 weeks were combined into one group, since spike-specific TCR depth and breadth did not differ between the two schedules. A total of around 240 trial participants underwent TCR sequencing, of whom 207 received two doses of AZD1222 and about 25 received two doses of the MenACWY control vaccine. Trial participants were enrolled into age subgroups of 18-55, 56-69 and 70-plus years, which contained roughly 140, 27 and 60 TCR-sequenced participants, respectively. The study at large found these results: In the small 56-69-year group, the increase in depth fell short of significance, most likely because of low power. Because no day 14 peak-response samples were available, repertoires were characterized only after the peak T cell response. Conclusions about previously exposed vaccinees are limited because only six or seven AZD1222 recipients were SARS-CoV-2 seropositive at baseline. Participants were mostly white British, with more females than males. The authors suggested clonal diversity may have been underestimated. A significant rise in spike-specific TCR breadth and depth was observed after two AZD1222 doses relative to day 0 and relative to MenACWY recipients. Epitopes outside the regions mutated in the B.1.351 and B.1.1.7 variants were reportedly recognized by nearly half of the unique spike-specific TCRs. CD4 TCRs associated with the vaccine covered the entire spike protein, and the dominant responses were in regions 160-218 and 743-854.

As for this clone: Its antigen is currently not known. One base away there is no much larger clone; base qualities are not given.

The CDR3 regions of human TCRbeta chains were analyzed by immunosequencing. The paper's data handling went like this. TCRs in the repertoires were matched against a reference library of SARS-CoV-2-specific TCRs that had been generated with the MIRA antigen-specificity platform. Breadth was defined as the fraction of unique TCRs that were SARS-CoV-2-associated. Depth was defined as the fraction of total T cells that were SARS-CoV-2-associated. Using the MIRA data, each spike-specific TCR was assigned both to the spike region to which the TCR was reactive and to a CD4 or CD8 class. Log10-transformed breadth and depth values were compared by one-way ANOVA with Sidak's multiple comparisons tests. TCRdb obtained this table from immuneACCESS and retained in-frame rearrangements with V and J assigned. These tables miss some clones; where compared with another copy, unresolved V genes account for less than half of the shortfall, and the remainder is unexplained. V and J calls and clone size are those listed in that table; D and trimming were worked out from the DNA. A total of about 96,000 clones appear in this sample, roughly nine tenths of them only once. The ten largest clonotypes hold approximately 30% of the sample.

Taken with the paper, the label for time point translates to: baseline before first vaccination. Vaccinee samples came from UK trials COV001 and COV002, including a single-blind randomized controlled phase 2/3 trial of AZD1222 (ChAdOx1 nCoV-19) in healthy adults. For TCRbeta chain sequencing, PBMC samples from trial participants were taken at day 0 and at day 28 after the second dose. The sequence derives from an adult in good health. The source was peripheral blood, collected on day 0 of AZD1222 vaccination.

This receptor carries the CDR3 CATSVERTATEAFF. In nucleotide form, the sequence is TGTGCCACCAGCGTCGAAAGGACAGCCACTGAAGCTTTCTTT. The chain employs TRBV15 and TRBJ1-1, and perhaps TRBD1 as D gene, on 6 matching bases. The germline V gene (reference sequence) gives CDR1 as LNHNV and CDR2 as YYDKDF. Counted from cysteine to phenylalanine, this CDR3 has 14 amino acids. Kept here is only the CDR3 DNA, which spans 42 bases and is read in frame from base 1. V is cut by 5 bases and J by 4 bases, and the space between the germline ends is 14 bases. When the CDR3 is completed using the reference TRBV15 and TRBJ1-1 genes on either side, the full variable domain is DAMVIQNPRYQVTQFGKPVTLSCSQTLNHNVMYWYQQKSSQAPKLLFHYYDKDFNNEADTPDNFQSRRPNTSFCFLDIRSPGLGDTAMYLCATSVERTATEAFFGQGTRLTVV.